These 17 T cell receptor beta chains came from one sample sequenced in a study of blood T cell repertoires in COVID-19. The protocol was immunoSEQ multiplex PCR, while the TCRdb copy is restricted to in-frame clones and leaves out a portion. Of over 250,000 clones in the sample, around 90% were seen once. Specimen: PBMCs or T cells enriched from blood (not recorded which). The receptors originated from a woman between 45 and 60 years old who had recovered from COVID-19.

The table lists this clone with a count of one. The rearrangement uses TRBV30 and TRBJ1-3, with 7 bases identical to TRBD1. The CDR3 has 17 amino acids. Unmatched junction bases numbered 8, after V lost 0 bases and J lost 0 bases. The germline gives CDR1 GTSNPN, CDR2 SVGIG (reference sequence). CDR3 DNA sequence: TGTGCCTGGAGTGTAGCGGACAGGTACTACTCTGGAAACACCATATATTTT. Protein: CAWSVADRYYSGNTIYF.

This clone was recorded only once. The sample carries other DNA sequences with the same CDR3. The rearrangement joins TRBV18 to TRBJ2-3, with TRBD2 identical over 7 bases. CDR3 length: 15 amino acids. CDR1 and CDR2 from the germline V gene are KGHSH and LQKENI. V dropped 6 bases and J dropped 1; count of bases not matched to a gene: 7. CDR3 nucleotide sequence: TGTGCCAGCTCGCCCGGAACTAGCGGCACAGATACGCAGTATTTT. Amino acids: CASSPGTSGTDTQYF.

The gene calls are TRBV11-3 and TRBJ2-1, with D possibly being TRBD2 (6 bases). CDR3 length: 11 amino acids. The germline V gene encodes CDR1 SGHNT and CDR2 YENEEA. Trimming pared 8 bases from V and 9 bases from J, leaving 11 bases between. CDR3 sequence (DNA): TGTGCCAGCGGGGCAGCGGGTGAGCAGTTCTTC. Its translation is CASGAAGEQFF. Full variable domain (missing parts from reference TRBV11-3 and TRBJ2-1): EAGVVQSPRYKIIEKKQPVAFWCNPISGHNTLYWYLQNLGQGPELLIRYENEEAVDDSQLPKDRFSAERLKGVDSTLKIQPAELGDSAVYLCASGAAGEQFFGPGTRLTVL.

The rearrangement uses TRBV6-5 and TRBJ1-5; possible D gene TRBD1, 5 bases. The CDR3 contains 15 residues. V shed 6 bases and J shed 2 bases, with 14 bases lying between them. Germline lookup yields CDR1 MNHEY and CDR2 SVGAGI. The CDR3 nucleotides are TGTGCCAGCAGCGACGGTGGAGGGGGCAATCAGCCCCAGCATTTT. Translated: CASSDGGGGNQPQHF.

The chain combines TRBV28 with TRBJ1-3; D remains unclear. CDR1 is MDHEN and CDR2 is SYDVKM in the germline V gene. CDR3 length: 11 residues. The V and J ends lost 3 bases and 8 bases respectively, with 5 bases between them. The CDR3 nucleotides read TGTGCCAGCAGTTTGGAGCACACCATATATTTT. Translation: CASSLEHTIYF.

The V call is TRBV19, the J call TRBJ1-5; D remains unclear. Looked up from germline, CDR1 is LNHDA and CDR2 is SQIVND (reference sequence). There are 16 residues in the CDR3. V lost 10 bases and J 0 bases, leaving 19 bases between the germline ends. This chain's CDR3 is CATSRDRTYSNQPQHF. The CDR3 nucleotides read TGTGCCACCTCCCGCGATCGGACTTATAGCAATCAGCCCCAGCATTTT.

The chain joins TRBV10-3 to TRBJ2-5; 7 nucleotides agree with TRBD1. The CDR3 contains 12 residues. V shed 5 bases, J shed 5 bases, and the junction held 2 bases outside the gene matches. Germline V gives CDR1 ENHRY, CDR2 SYGVKD. CDR3 sequence reads: CAISRDSETQYF. DNA for the CDR3: TGTGCCATCAGTCGGGACAGCGAGACCCAGTACTTC.

V gene TRBV7-9 combines with J gene TRBJ1-1; D uncertain. The ends were cut back, 5 bases at V and 0 bases at J, with 13 bases in the middle. The CDR3 loop spans 15 amino acids. From germline, CDR1 is SEHNR and CDR2 FQNEAQ (reference sequence). CDR3: CASSKLTRMNTEAFF. The CDR3 DNA follows: TGTGCCAGCAGCAAGTTGACAAGGATGAACACTGAAGCTTTCTTT. The full variable domain, rest sourced from reference TRBV7-9 and TRBJ1-1, is DTGVSQNPRHKITKRGQNVTFRCDPISEHNRLYWYRQTLGQGPEFLTYFQNEAQLEKSRLLSDRFSAERPKGSFSTLEIQRTEQGDSAMYLCASSKLTRMNTEAFFGQGTRLTVV.

DNA for the CDR3: TGTGCCAGCAGCGCGACAGGGTTCTATGGCTACACCTTC. This codes for CASSATGFYGYTF. V is TRBV9 and J is TRBJ1-2, with 7 bases that match TRBD1. CDR1 is SGDLS and CDR2 is YYNGEE in the germline V gene. This CDR3 has 13 amino acids. V lost 3 bases and J lost 4; bases outside the gene matches: 3.

The chain couples TRBV28 to TRBJ2-7; weak D call: TRBD1 (6 bases). CDR1 is MDHEN, CDR2 SYDVKM, per germline. The CDR3 length is 14 residues. V was shortened by 2 bases and J by 0 bases, with 8 bases between the two germline ends. CDR3 residues: CASSLADSSYEQYF. CDR3 sequence (DNA): TGTGCCAGCAGTTTAGCGGACAGCTCCTACGAGCAGTACTTC.

The chain joins TRBV19 to TRBJ2-7; possible D gene TRBD1, 6 bases. Trimming cost V 5 bases and J 1 base, with 18 bases left between them. Germline CDR1 is LNHDA and CDR2 is SQIVND (reference sequence). The CDR3 is 16 amino acids. This chain's CDR3 is CASSPGHSQGSYEQYF. The CDR3 nucleotides read TGTGCCAGTAGTCCTGGGCACTCTCAGGGGTCCTACGAGCAGTACTTC.

The chain employs TRBV25-1 and TRBJ2-5, with D perhaps TRBD1 (5 bases). CDR1 is MGHDK and CDR2 is SYGVNS in the germline V gene. This CDR3 contains 15 residues. Trimming stripped 3 bases from V and 5 bases from J, with 16 bases between. CDR3 loop: CASSDPRVARETQYF. The DNA of the CDR3 is TGTGCCAGCAGTGATCCCAGGGTCGCTCGGGAGACCCAGTACTTC.

The chain has TRBV27 and TRBJ1-5; 9 bases are a match to TRBD1. CDR1 and CDR2 from the germline V gene are MNHEY and SMNVEV (reference sequence). The CDR3 is 16 amino acids. J gave up 3 bases and V 5 bases, and 8 bases lay outside the gene matches. DNA of the CDR3: TGTGCCAGCAGTGAGACCGGGACAGGGTACAATCAGCCCCAGCATTTT. Translating gives CASSETGTGYNQPQHF.

The V gene is TRBV4-2, the J gene TRBJ2-1, with D possibly being TRBD2 (7 bases). Germline V lookup: CDR1 LGHNA, CDR2 YNFKEQ. Deletions cut 0 bases from V and 5 bases from J, with 23 bases between. CDR3 length: 19 residues. CDR3 sequence reads: CASSQEWYREGSLNNEQFF. In DNA form, the CDR3 reads TGTGCCAGCAGCCAAGAATGGTACAGGGAGGGATCTTTAAACAATGAGCAGTTCTTC.

With respect to this clone: The same CDR3 arises from other DNA sequences in this sample as well. V gene TRBV28 combines with J gene TRBJ1-5; perhaps TRBD1 as D (5 bases). The CDR3 totals 12 residues. The V gene lost 6 bases and the J gene lost 4 bases, with 7 bases spanning the gap. Germline lookup yields CDR1 MDHEN and CDR2 SYDVKM. The CDR3 nucleotides read TGTGCCAGCAGGGCAGGGAATCAGCCCCAGCATTTT. Encoded protein: CASRAGNQPQHF.

Turning to this clone: The same CDR3 can be traced to other DNA sequences in this sample. This rearrangement joins TRBV28 to TRBJ1-4, with unresolved D. V was cut by 3 bases and J by 1 base, with 3 bases left in between. CDR1 MDHEN and CDR2 SYDVKM come from the germline V gene. The CDR3 is 13 amino acids. CDR3 DNA sequence: TGTGCCAGCAGTTTTCGAACTAATGAAAAACTGTTTTTT. This translates into CASSFRTNEKLFF.

This clone occurred once. The chain couples TRBV5-6 to TRBJ2-3, with D perhaps matching TRBD1 (5 bases). The CDR3 has 15 residues. V shed 0 bases and J shed 5 bases, with 13 bases lying between them. Looked up from germline, CDR1 is SGHDT and CDR2 is YYEEEE. CDR3 nucleotide sequence: TGTGCCAGCAGCTTGGTAGGCAGGGTCGGAGATACGCAGTATTTT. Its translation: CASSLVGRVGDTQYF.